These 14 T cell receptor beta chains were sequenced from one sample in a study of cytomegalovirus exposure and HLA in healthy donors. Vbeta (60) and Jbeta (13) primers were used in the PCR. TCRdb's table, derived via immunoSEQ multiplex PCR, lists solely in-frame clones and lacks some. In the table there are around 150,000 clones, less than 65% of which are singletons. The sequencing input was PBMCs. These receptors were collected from a woman aged 30 to 39 in good health and CMV-seropositive.

This clone showed up just a few times. The chain recombines TRBV30 with TRBJ2-7; TRBD1 matches 9 bases. The ends lost 5 bases at V and 3 bases at J; junction bases unmatched: 5. The CDR3 is made up of 13 amino acids. Germline values: CDR1 GTSNPN, CDR2 SVGIG (reference sequence). This CDR3 reads CAWSDRGGYEQYF. The CDR3 DNA sequence: TGTGCCTGGTCCGACAGGGGGGGCTACGAGCAGTACTTC. The entire variable domain, with the rest obtained from reference TRBV30 and TRBJ2-7, is as follows: SQTIHQWPATLVQPVGSPLSLECTVEGTSNPNLYWYRQAAGRGLQLLFYSVGIGQISSEVPQNLSASRPQDRQFILSSKKLLLSDSGFYLCAWSDRGGYEQYFGPGTRLTVT.

The chain links TRBV21-1 to TRBJ1-3. TRBV21-1 is classified as a pseudogene. This CDR3 contains 20 residues. This chain's CDR3 is CASSKERGKGTRGSGNTIYF. The CDR3 DNA sequence: TGTGCCAGCAGCAAAGAGCGCGGGAAAGGGACCCGTGGCTCTGGAAACACCATATATTTT.

This chain joins TRBV5-4 and TRBJ2-1; TRBD2 aligns across 7 bases. After removal of 2 bases from V and 2 bases from J, the junction contained 4 bases not matched to a gene. The CDR3 loop spans 15 amino acids. The germline gives CDR1 SGHNT, CDR2 YYREEE (reference sequence). CDR3 in amino acids: CASSFGGSTYNEQFF. CDR3 DNA sequence: TGTGCCAGCAGCTTCGGCGGGAGTACCTACAATGAGCAGTTCTTC.

The rearrangement uses TRBV30 and TRBJ2-3, with a weak D call TRBD1 (5 bases). CDR3 length: 17 amino acids. The V end lost 0 bases, the J end lost 3 bases, and 19 bases lay between the germline ends. In germline, CDR1 is GTSNPN, CDR2 SVGIG (reference sequence). The CDR3: CAWSVPLQGFSTDTQYF. The CDR3 coding sequence is TGTGCCTGGAGTGTACCCCTCCAGGGATTTAGTACAGATACGCAGTATTTT.

CDR3: CARSPTGDRANEQYF. The CDR3 nucleotides are TGTGCCAGAAGCCCGACCGGGGACAGGGCCAACGAGCAGTACTTC. The rearrangement joins TRBV5-3 to TRBJ2-7; 9 bases map to TRBD1. Being an ORF, TRBV5-3 has a function that is uncertain. V lost 4 bases and J lost 5; bases outside the gene matches: 10. The CDR3 sequence is 15 residues long.

The CDR3 region is CASSVAVGQPANVLTF. The CDR3 DNA follows: TGTGCCAGCAGCGTAGCTGTTGGACAACCCGCCAACGTCCTGACTTTC. This sequence joins TRBV9 and TRBJ2-6; tentative D call: TRBD1 (5 bases). The CDR3 covers 16 residues. V was trimmed by 0 bases and J by 7 bases, leaving 14 bases between them. Germline-derived CDR1 and CDR2 are SGDLS and YYNGEE.

CDR3 region: CASSLVVGRPQHF. The CDR3 coding sequence is TGTGCCAGCAGCTTAGTAGTCGGGAGGCCCCAGCATTTT. This chain connects TRBV7-2 to TRBJ1-5; no definite D call. Between the trimmed V and J ends, which lost 1 base and 9 bases, there was a span of 10 bases. There are 13 residues in the CDR3. The germline gives CDR1 SGHTA, CDR2 FQGNSA. The complete variable domain, with remaining parts taken from reference TRBV7-2 and TRBJ1-5, reads GAGVSQSPSNKVTEKGKDVELRCDPISGHTALYWYRQSLGQGLEFLIYFQGNSAPDKSGLPSDRFSAERTGGSVSTLTIQRTQQEDSAVYLCASSLVVGRPQHFGDGTRLSIL.

The chain is built from TRBV2 and TRBJ2-5; the D gene is possibly TRBD1 (5 bases). This CDR3 has 14 residues. Germline V gene lookup returns CDR1 SNHLY and CDR2 FYNNEI. V was clipped by 1 base and J by 3 bases, with 9 bases between them. In nucleotides, the CDR3 is TGTGCCAGCAGTGAAGTTGCCAGGGAAGAGACCCAGTACTTC. It translates to CASSEVAREETQYF.

The chain has TRBV6-6 and TRBJ1-5; D call uncertain. CDR1 MNHNY and CDR2 SVGAGI come from the germline V gene (reference sequence). Trimming pared 7 bases from V and 5 bases from J, leaving 9 bases between. CDR3 length: 12 residues. The CDR3 nucleotides are TGTGCCAGCAAGTCCGAGGATCAGCCCCAGCATTTT. It translates to CASKSEDQPQHF.

The gene calls are TRBV5-1 and TRBJ2-5; 9 nucleotides align to TRBD1. Looked up from germline, CDR1 is SGHRS and CDR2 is YFSETQ. With 0 bases clipped from V and 5 bases from J, the junction kept 2 bases outside the gene matches. The CDR3 covers 14 residues. The CDR3 loop reads CASSLGGTGETQYF. The CDR3 nucleotides are TGCGCCAGCAGCTTGGGCGGGACAGGGGAGACCCAGTACTTC. Together with reference TRBV5-1 and TRBJ2-5, the CDR3 gives the full variable domain: KAGVTQTPRYLIKTRGQQVTLSCSPISGHRSVSWYQQTPGQGLQFLFEYFSETQRNKGNFPGRFSGRQFSNSRSEMNVSTLELGDSALYLCASSLGGTGETQYFGPGTRLLVL.

The J gene is TRBJ2-3, the V gene TRBV27, with TRBD2 identical over 10 bases. The CDR3 totals 17 residues. After removal of 5 bases from V and 5 bases from J, the junction contained 13 bases not matched to a gene. The germline gives CDR1 MNHEY, CDR2 SMNVEV (reference sequence). CDR3 in DNA: TGTGCCAGCAGTCCTAGGACTAGCGGCCCCTCGAAAGATACGCAGTATTTT. It is translated as CASSPRTSGPSKDTQYF.

The chain uses TRBV5-4 and TRBJ1-1; no firm D call. The length of the CDR3 is 15 residues. The V and J ends lost 4 bases and 6 bases respectively, with 19 bases between them. CDR1 SGHNT and CDR2 YYREEE come from the germline V gene (reference sequence). CDR3 sequence: CASSPPSRVKPEAFF. CDR3 nucleotide sequence: TGTGCCAGCAGCCCACCCTCCCGGGTGAAGCCTGAAGCTTTCTTT.

The chain employs TRBV5-8 and TRBJ2-5, with D possibly TRBD2 on 7 matching bases. The CDR3 runs 14 residues. The V gene lost 2 bases and the J gene lost 1 base, with 9 bases spanning the gap. Per germline, CDR1 SGHTS and CDR2 YDEGEE. The CDR3 DNA sequence: TGTGCCAGCAGCTTTCGGGGGGCCCAAGAGACCCAGTACTTC. It is translated as CASSFRGAQETQYF.

This chain's CDR3 is CASSQEPGQGGPEAFF. The CDR3 DNA is TGTGCCAGCAGCCAAGAACCCGGACAGGGAGGCCCTGAAGCTTTCTTT. This chain uses TRBV4-2 with TRBJ1-1; 8 nucleotides agree with TRBD1. CDR3 size: 16 residues. CDR1 LGHNA and CDR2 YNFKEQ come from the germline V gene. V shed 0 bases, J shed 6 bases, and the junction held 9 bases outside the gene matches.